These T cell receptor beta chains were read from a single sample in a study of blood T cell repertoires in COVID-19. Method: immunoSEQ multiplex PCR; TCRdb's copy keeps in-frame clones and lacks some. This table has about 410,000 clones, just over 85% appearing once. Sequenced: peripheral blood. These TCRs come from a woman aged 25 to 39 with active or convalescent COVID-19. CDR3s include the opening cysteine and the closing phenylalanine or tryptophan. The D gene is left open where the match is weak. Expanded clones get a size class; other rows say once, few or many, or leave the size out.

>TRBV4-1|-|-|TRBJ1-2
CASSQVAPNYGYTF
TGCGCCAGCAGCCAAGTGGCCCCGAACTATGGCTACACCTTC
>TRBV5-6|-|-|TRBJ1-2
CASSLRQDYGYTF
TGTGCCAGCAGCTTGCGTCAGGACTATGGCTACACCTTC
>TRBV7-2|once|-|TRBJ1-2
CASSPNFEAPYGYTF
TGTGCCAGCAGCCCGAACTTTGAGGCTCCCTATGGCTACACCTTC
>TRBV10-3|-|TRBD2|TRBJ2-1
CAISESTSGRAMNEQFF
TGTGCCATCAGTGAGTCGACTAGCGGGAGGGCCATGAATGAGCAGTTCTTC
>TRBV25-1|few|-|TRBJ2-7
CASSLLSDEQYF
TGTGCCAGCAGTCTATTAAGCGACGAGCAGTACTTC
>TRBV28|-|-|TRBJ1-2
CASSLRGRDGYTF
TGTGCCAGCAGTCTGCGGGGACGGGATGGCTACACCTTC
>TRBV7-9|-|TRBD2|TRBJ2-7
CASSHRDYTYEQYF
TGTGCCAGCAGCCACCGGGACTACACCTACGAGCAGTACTTC
>TRBV2|-|TRBD2|TRBJ2-3
CASSDPSGRYTDTQYF
TGTGCCAGCAGTGACCCAAGCGGGAGATACACAGATACGCAGTATTTT
>TRBV2|-|-|TRBJ1-5
CASSDQGPNQPQHF
TGTGCCAGCAGTGATCAGGGCCCGAATCAGCCCCAGCATTTT
>TRBV19|-|TRBD2|TRBJ2-3
CASSGLAGVGDTQYF
TGTGCCAGTAGCGGACTAGCGGGAGTAGGGGATACGCAGTATTTT
>TRBV13|-|-|TRBJ2-6
CASSLGGQRSGANVLTF
TGTGCCAGCAGCTTAGGAGGACAGCGCTCTGGGGCCAACGTCCTGACTTTC
>TRBV27|few|-|TRBJ1-1
CASSSPHQNTEAFF
TGTGCCAGCAGTTCCCCACACCAGAACACTGAAGCTTTCTTT
>TRBV6-4|-|-|TRBJ1-1
CASSWDMNTEAFF
TGTGCCAGCAGTTGGGACATGAACACTGAAGCTTTCTTT
>TRBV24-1|-|-|TRBJ2-1
CATSDLTSGRQFF
TGTGCCACCAGTGACCTTACTAGTGGAAGGCAGTTCTTC
>TRBV4-2|-|TRBD1|TRBJ1-2
CASSQVVQGNDGYTF
TGTGCCAGCAGCCAAGTAGTACAGGGGAACGATGGCTACACCTTC